This T cell receptor (beta chain) was sequenced during a study of vaccination effects on CD4 cells after COVID-19. Of note for this clone: Its specificity is not known.

The V and J ends lost 4 bases and 1 base respectively, with 11 bases between them. Germline loops: CDR1 MNHEY, CDR2 SVGAGI. This CDR3 contains 15 residues. Subsequent to a culture period of 10 days, CD4+ T cells were isolated. The protocol was immunoSEQ multiplex PCR, while the TCRdb copy is restricted to in-frame clones and leaves out a portion. The sample records tens of thousands of clones, about four fifths being singletons. The chain has TRBV6-5 and TRBJ2-1; D call uncertain. The sample consisted of CD4+ T cells from PBMCs cultured without peptide, taken before COVID-19 vaccination. This clonotype was sampled from a human donor who received a COVID-19 vaccine. CDR3 sequence: CASSSKTGSYNEQFF. The CDR3 nucleotides read TGTGCCAGCAGTTCTAAGACGGGTTCCTACAATGAGCAGTTCTTC.